The clone carrying this TCR beta chain was counted ten times or more. Its antigen is unidentified. These data belong to a study of T cells in Graves' hyperthyroidism and ophthalmopathy. Findings of the study overall: Ophthalmopathy, as predicted by the model, came a median approximately 5.9 months after the prediction.

The PBMCs studied were ones that came from about 10 ml fresh peripheral blood. What was amplified from RNA transcripts were TCR beta CDR3 regions. Carried out on the TCR CDR3, a first-round RT-PCR used the HTBI primer set. TCRdb re-called the multiplex PCR reads through MiXCR, storing one row per CDR3 protein. The table includes around 580,000 distinct CDR3 sequences, approximately 15% detected once. Per the germline V gene, CDR1 is SEHNR and CDR2 is FQNEAQ (reference sequence). V lost 5 bases to trimming and J lost 3 bases, with 14 bases between them. The CDR3 is 15 amino acids. The receptor's source is a woman younger than 35 with Graves' hyperthyroidism. V usage is TRBV7-9 and J usage is TRBJ2-1; possible D gene TRBD2, 7 bases. The sequenced sample was blood. The DNA of the CDR3 is TGTGCCAGCAGCCCTAGAGGGGGGGACTACAATGAGCAGTTCTTC. Encoded protein: CASSPRGGDYNEQFF.